Each of the 3 T cell receptor beta chains below was sequenced from the same sample in a study of technical replicates of blood from a few donors (TCRdb year 2017). Receptors were amplified or captured by the immunoSEQ multiplex PCR assay. TCRdb limited this immuneACCESS table to in-frame rearrangements with V and J called. A share of clones is missing; checked studies link under half to unresolved V genes, and the rest is unexplained. In all, the sample holds 60,000 to 75,000 clones, and nearly 98% of those were seen once. Jointly, the top ten make up 0.25% to 0.3% of the sample. The sequencing sample was made of T cells isolated from PBMCs. The source is a human donor in good health.

V gene TRBV9 combines with J gene TRBJ2-7, with 10 bases aligning to TRBD1. Unmatched junction bases numbered 11, after V lost 7 bases and J lost 4 bases. In germline, CDR1 is SGDLS, CDR2 YYNGEE. The CDR3 contains 15 residues. CDR3 DNA: TGTGCCAGCGCCGCGGGACAGGGGTTTTTGTACGAGCAGTACTTC. Translation gives CASAAGQGFLYEQYF.

The V gene is TRBV9, the J gene TRBJ2-7; the D gene is possibly TRBD2 (5 bases). The CDR3 has 15 amino acids. CDR1 is SGDLS and CDR2 is YYNGEE in the germline V gene. The V end was cut by 4 bases, the J end by 7 bases, with 21 bases between. CDR3 bases: TGTGCCAGCAGCCCAGGTCTAGTGGGAGAATGGGAGCAGTACTTC. This encodes CASSPGLVGEWEQYF.

The J gene is TRBJ2-1, the V gene TRBV11-2, with TRBD2 matching over 8 bases. CDR1 and CDR2 (germline): SGHAT, FQNNGV. Trimming cost V 2 bases and J 0 bases; bases outside gene matches: 0. The CDR3 runs to 15 residues. CDR3 bases: TGTGCCAGCAGCTTAAGCGGGGGCTCCTACAATGAGCAGTTCTTC. Translating gives CASSLSGGSYNEQFF.